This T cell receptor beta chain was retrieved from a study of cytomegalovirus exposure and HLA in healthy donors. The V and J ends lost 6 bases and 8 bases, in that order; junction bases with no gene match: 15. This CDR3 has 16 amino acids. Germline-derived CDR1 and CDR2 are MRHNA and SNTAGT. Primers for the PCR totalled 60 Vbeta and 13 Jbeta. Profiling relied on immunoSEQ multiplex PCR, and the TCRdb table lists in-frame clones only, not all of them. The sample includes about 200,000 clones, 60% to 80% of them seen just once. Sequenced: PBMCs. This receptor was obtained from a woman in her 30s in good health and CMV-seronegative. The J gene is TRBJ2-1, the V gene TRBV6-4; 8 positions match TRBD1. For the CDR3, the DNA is TGTGCCAGCAGCGTCAGACAGGGGAGTTTGGGCGATGAGCAGTTCTTC. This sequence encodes CASSVRQGSLGDEQFF.